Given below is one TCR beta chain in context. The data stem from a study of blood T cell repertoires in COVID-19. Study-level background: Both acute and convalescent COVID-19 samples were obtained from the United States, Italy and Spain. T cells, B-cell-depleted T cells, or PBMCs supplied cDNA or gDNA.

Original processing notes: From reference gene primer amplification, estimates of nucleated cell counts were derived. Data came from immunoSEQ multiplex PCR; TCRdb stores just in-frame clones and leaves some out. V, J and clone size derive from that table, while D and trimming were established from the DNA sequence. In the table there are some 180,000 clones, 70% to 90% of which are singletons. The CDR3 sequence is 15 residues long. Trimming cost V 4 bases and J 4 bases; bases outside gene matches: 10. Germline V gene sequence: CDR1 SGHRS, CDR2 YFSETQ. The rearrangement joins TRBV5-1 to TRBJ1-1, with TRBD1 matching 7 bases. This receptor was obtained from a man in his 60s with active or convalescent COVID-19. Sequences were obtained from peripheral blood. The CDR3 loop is CASSSRQGRTTEAFF. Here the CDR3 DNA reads TGCGCCAGCAGCAGTCGACAGGGTAGGACCACTGAAGCTTTCTTT.